The sequence of this T cell receptor beta chain was determined in a study of patients and donors after allogeneic stem cell transplantation. Via MiXCR, TCRdb re-called the RT-PCR reads, giving one row per CDR3 protein. Of hundreds of thousands of distinct CDR3 sequences in the sample, about 38% are singletons; the top ten hold more than 9%. Germline values: CDR1 SGHRS, CDR2 YFSETQ. Trimming stripped 2 bases from V and 4 bases from J, with 12 bases between. This CDR3 comprises 14 residues. This receptor was identified in a human donor who was either an allogeneic HSCT recipient or a stem cell or donor lymphocyte infusion donor (not recorded which). It is not recorded whose cells these are; they may come from a transplant donor. The sample was blood, either unsorted or a sorted T cell fraction (not recorded which). The chain joins TRBV5-1 to TRBJ1-1; unclear D gene. The CDR3 nucleotides read TGCGCCAGCAGCTTTTCCGGGTTCGGCACTGAAGCTTTCTTT. It encodes CASSFSGFGTEAFF.